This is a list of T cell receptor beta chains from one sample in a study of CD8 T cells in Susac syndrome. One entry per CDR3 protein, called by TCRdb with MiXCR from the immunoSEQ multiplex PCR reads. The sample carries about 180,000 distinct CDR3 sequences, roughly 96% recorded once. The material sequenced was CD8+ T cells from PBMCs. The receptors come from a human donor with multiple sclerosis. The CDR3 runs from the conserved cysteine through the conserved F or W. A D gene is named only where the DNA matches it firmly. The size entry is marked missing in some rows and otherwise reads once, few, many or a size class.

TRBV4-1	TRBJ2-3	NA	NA	TGCGCCAGCAGCCTCGTATCGGCGGGAGATACGCAGTATTTT	CASSLVSAGDTQYF
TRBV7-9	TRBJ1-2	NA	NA	TGTGCCAGCAGCTTAGTGGCTGTAACCTATGGCTACACCTTC	CASSLVAVTYGYTF
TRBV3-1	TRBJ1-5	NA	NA	TGTGCCAGCAGCCAGGGGACTAGAGTCAGCAATCAGCCCCAGCATTTT	CASSQGTRVSNQPQHF
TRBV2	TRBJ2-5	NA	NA	TGTGCCAGCAGTGATATGGACAGAGAAGAGACCCAGTACTTC	CASSDMDREETQYF
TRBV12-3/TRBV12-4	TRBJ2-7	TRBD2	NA	TGTGCCAGCAGTTTTCGGCTAGCGGATGAGCAGTACTTC	CASSFRLADEQYF
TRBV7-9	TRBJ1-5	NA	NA	TGTGCCAGCAGCTCCCGGGAGGATCAGCCCCAGCATTTT	CASSSREDQPQHF
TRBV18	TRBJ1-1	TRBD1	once	TGTGCCAGCTCTTACGGACAGGGGTGGACTGAAGCTTTCTTT	CASSYGQGWTEAFF
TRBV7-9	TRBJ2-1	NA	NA	TGTGCCAGCACCCGGGACCCTGCCTACAATGAGCAGTTCTTC	CASTRDPAYNEQFF
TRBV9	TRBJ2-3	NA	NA	TGTGCCAGCAGCGTAGGGGATAGCGAGGGAGATACGCAGTATTTT	CASSVGDSEGDTQYF
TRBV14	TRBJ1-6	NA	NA	TGTGCCAGCACCCTGGGGGGTAATTCACCCCTCCACTTT	CASTLGGNSPLHF
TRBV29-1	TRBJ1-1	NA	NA	TGCAGCGCCCGAGTGGGAGGCACTGAAGCTTTCTTT	CSARVGGTEAFF
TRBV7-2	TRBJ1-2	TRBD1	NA	TGTGCCAGCAGCTTCCCGGACAGGGGTAATTATGGCTACACCTTC	CASSFPDRGNYGYTF
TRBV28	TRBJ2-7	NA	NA	TGTGCCAGCAGTTCTCCGGGGGGCGAAAGGGAGCAGTACTTC	CASSSPGGEREQYF
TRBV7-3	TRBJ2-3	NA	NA	TGTGCCAGCAGCTCAACTGGGCCCGGCCGCGATACGCAGTATTTT	CASSSTGPGRDTQYF
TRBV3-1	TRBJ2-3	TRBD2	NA	TGTGCCAGCAGCCCCCTGAGCGGGGACGGCGTCAGTACGCAGTATTTT	CASSPLSGDGVSTQYF
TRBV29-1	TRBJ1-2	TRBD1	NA	TGCAGCGTTCCCCGGGACAGGTACAACTATGGCTACACCTTC	CSVPRDRYNYGYTF
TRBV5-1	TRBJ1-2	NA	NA	TGCGCCAGCAGCTTTTATGTCGGACAGCTCTCTGGCTACACCTTC	CASSFYVGQLSGYTF
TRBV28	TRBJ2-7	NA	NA	TGTGCCAGCAGCATCGTCTGGGGGGCCTACGAGCAGTACTTC	CASSIVWGAYEQYF
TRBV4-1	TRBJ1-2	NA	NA	TGCGCCAGCAGCCAACTACAGGGACTTAACTATGGCTACACCTTC	CASSQLQGLNYGYTF
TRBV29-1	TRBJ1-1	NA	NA	TGCAGCGTTGGGGAACTGACAGGAGGAATGAACACTGAAGCTTTCTTT	CSVGELTGGMNTEAFF
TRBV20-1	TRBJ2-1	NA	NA	TGCAGTGCTAGTCAGGGTTTCAATGAGCAGTTCTTC	CSASQGFNEQFF
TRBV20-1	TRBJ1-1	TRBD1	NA	TGCAGTGCTATCCGACAGGGAAACACTGAAGCTTTCTTT	CSAIRQGNTEAFF
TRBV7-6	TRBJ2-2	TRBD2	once	TGTGCCAGCAGCTGGACTAGCGGAACCGGGGAGCTGTTTTTT	CASSWTSGTGELFF
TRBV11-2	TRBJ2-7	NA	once	TGTGCCAGCAGCTTGAGTCGGGTTGCCTCCTACGAGCAGTACTTC	CASSLSRVASYEQYF
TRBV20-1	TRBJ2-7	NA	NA	TGCAGTGCTAGACCCGGGACCGGGGAATACGAGCAGTACTTC	CSARPGTGEYEQYF
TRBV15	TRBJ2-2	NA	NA	TGTGCCACCAGCAGAGAGTGGGGGTTGAACACCGGGGAGCTGTTTTTT	CATSREWGLNTGELFF
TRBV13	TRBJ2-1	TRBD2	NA	TGTGCCAGCAGCTTAGAGGGCGGGAGGGCCTTCGGCCGTGAGCAGTTCTTC	CASSLEGGRAFGREQFF
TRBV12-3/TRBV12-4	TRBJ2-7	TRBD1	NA	TGTGCCAGCAGTTCAAGGACAGGTCGTCAGTACTTC	CASSSRTGRQYF
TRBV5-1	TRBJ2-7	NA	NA	TGCGCCAGCAGCTTGCCGACCCCCGGCTACGAGCAGTACTTC	CASSLPTPGYEQYF
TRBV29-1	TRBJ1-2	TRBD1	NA	TGCAGCGTTGAAGGTGACAGGGATTACCTCTATGGCTACACCTTC	CSVEGDRDYLYGYTF
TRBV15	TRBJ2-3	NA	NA	TGTGCCACTGCGGGTCGGGGCACAGATACGCAGTATTTT	CATAGRGTDTQYF
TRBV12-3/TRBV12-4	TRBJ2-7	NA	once	TGTGCCAGCAGTTTAGGATTTAGGGTTCGGTACGAGCAGTACTTC	CASSLGFRVRYEQYF
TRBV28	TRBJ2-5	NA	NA	TGTGCCAGCAAAGGGGGTAGCTGGGAGACCCAGTACTTC	CASKGGSWETQYF
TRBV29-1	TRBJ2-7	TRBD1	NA	TGCAGCTACCGGGACAGCCACTACGAGCAGTACTTC	CSYRDSHYEQYF
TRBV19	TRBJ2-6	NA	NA	TGTGCCAGTAGTATTCTTGTTGGCCACTTCTCTGGGGCCAACGTCCTGACTTTC	CASSILVGHFSGANVLTF